This T cell receptor (beta chain) stems from a study of blood T cell repertoires in COVID-19. Overall study: Acute-phase and convalescent COVID-19 samples originated in the United States, Italy and Spain. From T cells, B-cell-depleted T cells, or PBMCs came the material, which was cDNA or gDNA.

V lost 4 bases to trimming and J lost 4 bases; unmatched junction nucleotides: 8. The CDR3 is 15 amino acids. CDR1 is SGHDT and CDR2 is YYEEEE in the germline V gene. As processed by the authors: Amplifying reference gene primers gave estimates of nucleated cell counts. Profiling relied on immunoSEQ multiplex PCR, and the TCRdb table lists in-frame clones only, not all of them. For V, J and clone size, that table is used; D and trimming come from the DNA. The repertoire holds about 100,000 clones, with over 75% as singletons. This clonotype was sampled from a man aged 25 to 40 in a cohort sampled during active COVID-19. Sequenced material: peripheral blood. The chain recombines TRBV5-6 with TRBJ1-1, with 9 bases that match TRBD1. The CDR3 coding sequence is TGTGCCAGCAGCCTAAAACAGGGGGCGGTCACTGAAGCTTTCTTT. It specifies CASSLKQGAVTEAFF. Complete variable domain (other parts from reference TRBV5-6 and TRBJ1-1): DAGVTQSPTHLIKTRGQQVTLRCSPKSGHDTVSWYQQALGQGPQFIFQYYEEEERQRGNFPDRFSGHQFPNYSSELNVNALLLGDSALYLCASSLKQGAVTEAFFGQGTRLTVV.